Shown below are 8 T cell receptor beta chains from a single sample sequenced in a study of T cells and copy number aberrations in small-cell lung cancer. This table comes from immunoSEQ multiplex PCR, and its TCRdb copy is limited to in-frame clones, with some not included. The profile shows just over 2,500 clones, approximately 86% of them singletons. What was sequenced was normal tissue next to the tumor. The receptors originated from a man between 65 and 79 years old with small cell lung cancer.

The V call is TRBV4-1, the J call TRBJ2-3, with D tentatively TRBD1 or TRBD2 (5 bases each). The CDR3 runs 16 residues. Trimming removed 2 bases at V and 4 bases at J, with 16 bases between. CDR1 and CDR2 (germline): MGHRA, YSYEKL. The chain's CDR3 is CASSQFGTTGADTQYF. The CDR3 bases are TGCGCCAGCAGCCAATTCGGGACCACCGGGGCAGATACGCAGTATTTT.

The chain has TRBV13 and TRBJ2-5; 16 positions agree with TRBD2. The CDR3 has 17 amino acids. The ends lost 5 bases at V and 5 bases at J; junction bases unmatched: 8. The germline CDR1 and CDR2 sequences are PRHDT and FYEKMQ (reference sequence). CDR3 loop: CASSLGLAGGSGETQYF. The CDR3 coding sequence is TGTGCCAGCAGCCTGGGACTAGCGGGAGGGTCGGGGGAGACCCAGTACTTC.

The chain links TRBV7-3 to TRBJ1-6; a possible D gene is TRBD1 (6 bases). V was pared by 5 bases and J by 6 bases, with 11 bases between. The CDR3 runs to 14 residues. Germline CDR1 reads SGHTA; CDR2 reads FQGTGA. The CDR3 DNA sequence: TGTGCCAGCAGCCCGGGACAACCTAATTCACCCCTCCACTTT. This gives the protein CASSPGQPNSPLHF.

Comment on this clone: Other nucleotide sequences from this sample produce the same CDR3. The V gene is TRBV19, the J gene TRBJ2-1, with a possible D match to TRBD2 (5 bases). The CDR3 has 15 amino acids. The V gene lost 3 bases and the J gene lost 0 bases, with 9 bases spanning the gap. CDR1 is LNHDA, CDR2 SQIVND, per germline (reference sequence). The CDR3 nucleotides are TGTGCCAGTAGTATCAGCGGACTCTCCTACAATGAGCAGTTCTTC. Residues: CASSISGLSYNEQFF.

The rearrangement joins TRBV6-5 to TRBJ2-7; TRBD1 aligns across 7 bases. J lost 4 bases, V lost 5 bases, and 8 bases had no gene match. Germline CDR1 and CDR2: MNHEY and SVGAGI. The CDR3 totals 14 residues. As DNA, the CDR3 is TGTGCCAGCAGTAAGCACAGGGGCAATTACGAGCAGTACGTC. Its protein product is CASSKHRGNYEQYV.

The J gene is TRBJ2-5, the V gene TRBV11-2; a possible D gene is TRBD1 (6 bases). The CDR3 is made up of 13 amino acids. Trimming took off 0 bases at V and 9 bases at J, with 11 bases between the two ends. Germline V gene data show CDR1 as SGHAT and CDR2 as FQNNGV. As DNA, the CDR3 is TGTGCCAGCAGCTTAGAACCTGAGGGGGCCCAGTACTTC. Its protein is CASSLEPEGAQYF. Together with reference TRBV11-2 and TRBJ2-5, the CDR3 gives the full variable domain: EAGVAQSPRYKIIEKRQSVAFWCNPISGHATLYWYQQILGQGPKLLIQFQNNGVVDDSQLPKDRFSAERLKGVDSTLKIQPAKLEDSAVYLCASSLEPEGAQYFGPGTRLLVL.

The chain is built from TRBV5-1 and TRBJ2-3; 12 bases match TRBD2. The CDR3 consists of 18 residues. The germline CDR1 and CDR2 sequences are SGHRS and YFSETQ. The V gene end was trimmed by 4 bases and the J gene end by 2 bases; junction bases not matched to a gene: 11. CDR3 protein: CASSPGLTSGGLTDTQYF. Here the CDR3 DNA reads TGCGCCAGCAGCCCTGGTTTGACTAGCGGGGGTCTCACAGATACGCAGTATTTT.

The V and J genes are TRBV27 and TRBJ2-7, with D possibly TRBD2 on 6 matching bases. Germline-derived CDR1 and CDR2 are MNHEY and SMNVEV (reference sequence). The V end was cut by 6 bases, the J end by 3 bases, with 15 bases between. This CDR3 contains 14 residues. The CDR3 reads CASSSGRLLYEQYF. CDR3 DNA: TGTGCCAGCAGCTCCGGGAGACTTCTCTACGAGCAGTACTTC.